The 9 T cell receptor beta chains below all came from one sample that was sequenced in a study of blood T cell repertoires in COVID-19. Produced via immunoSEQ multiplex PCR; TCRdb's table is partial and in-frame only. The data contain about 160,000 clones, 92% of them singletons. Sequences were obtained from peripheral blood. The receptor source for this set is a man younger than 45 with COVID-19, enrolled during active disease.

Here the CDR3 reads CAWVGTSGRDTGELFF. The DNA of the CDR3 is TGTGCCTGGGTGGGAACTAGCGGGAGGGACACCGGGGAGCTGTTTTTT. The chain uses TRBV30 and TRBJ2-2; 13 nucleotides line up with TRBD2. The V gene's germline CDR1 is GTSNPN and CDR2 SVGIG (reference sequence). The CDR3 consists of 16 residues. V lost 5 bases to trimming and J lost 3 bases; unmatched junction nucleotides: 6.

This chain connects TRBV5-1 to TRBJ1-3; D may be TRBD1 (6 bases). Trimming cost V 4 bases and J 0 bases, with 17 bases left between them. The CDR3 loop spans 17 amino acids. CDR1 and CDR2 (germline): SGHRS, YFSETQ. Written as DNA, the CDR3 is TGCGCCAGCAGCACAGAGCCCAGGGGCTACTCTGGAAACACCATATATTTT. Translated: CASSTEPRGYSGNTIYF.

CDR3 sequence (DNA): TGTGCCAGCAGCTTAGGAGGGGGCGTCACAGATACGCAGTATTTT. Translating gives CASSLGGGVTDTQYF. V gene TRBV7-9 combines with J gene TRBJ2-3; 7 bases fit TRBD1. There are 15 residues in the CDR3. Trimming removed 1 base from V and 2 bases from J; junction bases left unmatched: 3. Germline V lookup: CDR1 SEHNR, CDR2 FQNEAQ (reference sequence).

The chain employs TRBV5-1 and TRBJ1-2; D is perhaps TRBD1 (5 bases). Per germline, CDR1 SGHRS and CDR2 YFSETQ. This CDR3 is 14 amino acids long. V was cut by 0 bases and J by 6 bases, with 12 bases left in between. CDR3 bases: TGCGCCAGCAGCTTGGGCCAGGGTAAGGATGGCTACACCTTC. Encoded protein: CASSLGQGKDGYTF.

The V gene is TRBV3-1 (or the pseudogene TRBV3-2), the J gene TRBJ1-6, with 10 bases aligning to TRBD1. CDR3 length equals 18 residues. CDR1 LGHDT and CDR2 YNNKEL come from the germline V gene (reference sequence). With V trimmed by 2 bases and J by 9 bases, 13 bases remained unmatched. The CDR3: CASSQPHPGTGEGSPLHF. DNA of the CDR3: TGTGCCAGCAGCCAACCTCACCCCGGGACAGGGGAAGGTTCACCCCTCCACTTT.

The chain uses TRBV6-6 and TRBJ1-3; D is unresolved. The CDR3 runs 12 residues. From germline, CDR1 is MNHNY and CDR2 SVGAGI (reference sequence). DNA of the CDR3: TGTGTCTCTGGGCCCTCTGGAAACACCATATATTTT. This translates into CVSGPSGNTIYF.

V and J are TRBV6-2 or TRBV6-3 and TRBJ2-1; TRBD1 matches 10 bases. Unmatched junction bases numbered 5, after V lost 5 bases and J lost 4 bases. The CDR3 loop spans 15 amino acids. In germline, CDR1 is MNHEY, CDR2 SVGEGT. The chain's CDR3 is CASSTGTGEYNEQFF. The CDR3 nucleotides read TGTGCCAGCAGTACCGGGACAGGGGAATACAATGAGCAGTTCTTC.

V is TRBV7-3 and J is TRBJ2-7; tentative D call: TRBD1 (5 bases). Trimming left V 1 base short and J 5 bases short, with 12 bases between. The germline V gene has CDR1 SGHTA and CDR2 FQGTGA. The CDR3 extends over 14 amino acids. CDR3 in DNA: TGTGCCAGCAGCTTAATGGCAGGGCCCCACGAGCAGTACTTC. Encoded protein: CASSLMAGPHEQYF.

The chain has TRBV5-4 and TRBJ2-1; D is perhaps TRBD2 (7 bases). Deletions cut 3 bases from V and 2 bases from J, with 12 bases between. Per the germline V gene, CDR1 is SGHNT and CDR2 is YYREEE (reference sequence). This CDR3 region has 15 residues. This CDR3 reads CASSSSGGPYNEQFF. CDR3 DNA: TGTGCCAGCAGCTCCTCCGGGGGGCCCTACAATGAGCAGTTCTTC.